Each of the 10 T cell receptor beta chains below was sequenced from the same sample in a study of T cell repertoires in cytomegalovirus infection. The antigens of these receptors remain unknown. TCRdb reanalysed the reads using MiXCR and keeps one entry per CDR3 protein. The table records about 470,000 distinct CDR3 sequences, more than 40% of them present only once. The starting material was cultured PBMCs, obtained from culture after CMV antigen stimulation. The receptors derive from a human donor in good health (CMV status not recorded). Some clones in this sample may be carry-over from other donors' samples.

This chain uses TRBV12-3 or TRBV12-4 with TRBJ2-3; possibly TRBD2 for D (6 bases). The CDR3 is made up of 14 amino acids. Trimming took 3 bases from V and 5 from J, leaving 12 bases between them. The chain's CDR3 is CASSFAGSRDTQYF. CDR3 coding DNA: TGTGCCAGCAGTTTTGCGGGGAGCCGAGATACGCAGTATTTT.

The V gene is TRBV4-3, the J gene TRBJ2-7; 9 bases match TRBD1. The CDR3 totals 13 residues. CDR1 and CDR2 (germline): LGHNA, YSLEER. Trimming removed 1 base from V and 5 bases from J; junction bases left unmatched: 0. In DNA form, the CDR3 reads TGCGCCAGCAGCCAAGGGACAGGGGACGAGCAGTACTTC. It codes for CASSQGTGDEQYF.

The chain has TRBV6-2 or TRBV6-3 and TRBJ2-5, with unresolved D. V was cut by 5 bases and J by 1 base, with 11 bases left in between. Germline CDR1 MNHEY, CDR2 SVGEGT. The CDR3 loop spans 14 amino acids. The CDR3 DNA sequence: TGTGCCAGCAGTCCCCCCGGTTTCCAAGAGACCCAGTACTTC. Amino acid sequence: CASSPPGFQETQYF.

The J gene is TRBJ1-1, the V gene TRBV7-6; unclear D gene. The CDR3 is 13 residues long. V lost 1 base to trimming and J lost 5 bases, with 8 bases between them. Per the germline V gene, CDR1 is SGHVS and CDR2 is FNYEAQ. CDR3 sequence reads: CASSLVMGTEAFF. For the CDR3, the DNA is TGTGCCAGCAGCTTAGTAATGGGGACTGAAGCTTTCTTT.

J is TRBJ2-1 and V is TRBV5-4; 9 bases agree with TRBD2. This CDR3 is 15 amino acids long. Germline V gene sequence: CDR1 SGHNT, CDR2 YYREEE (reference sequence). V dropped 0 bases and J dropped 5; count of bases not matched to a gene: 3. The CDR3 loop is CASSLVAGVNNEQFF. Written as DNA, the CDR3 is TGTGCCAGCAGCTTGGTAGCGGGAGTTAACAATGAGCAGTTCTTC.

The chain couples TRBV20-1 to TRBJ2-3; TRBD2 aligns across 10 bases. From germline, CDR1 is DFQATT and CDR2 SNEGSKA (reference sequence). The CDR3 has 14 residues. The CDR3 is CRAGGNRNTDTQYF. The CDR3 bases are TGCAGAGCGGGGGGGAATAGGAACACAGATACGCAGTATTTT.

The chain couples TRBV28 to TRBJ2-6, with 7 bases fitting TRBD2. This CDR3 spans 17 amino acids. From germline, CDR1 is MDHEN and CDR2 SYDVKM. V trimming: 9 bases; J trimming: 0 bases; junction bases outside the gene matches: 11. CDR3 protein: CASKPGGDYSGANVLTF. Written as DNA, the CDR3 is TGTGCCAGTAAACCGGGTGGGGACTACTCTGGGGCCAACGTCCTGACTTTC.

V is TRBV5-4 and J is TRBJ2-7; 12 bases fit TRBD1. J gave up 4 bases and V 6 bases, and 8 bases lay outside the gene matches. This CDR3 has 15 residues. Per the germline V gene, CDR1 is SGHNT and CDR2 is YYREEE (reference sequence). The CDR3: CASTSGTGGSYEQYF. In nucleotides, the CDR3 is TGTGCCAGCACCTCCGGGACAGGGGGCTCTTACGAGCAGTACTTC. The full variable domain, with the rest looked up from reference TRBV5-4 and TRBJ2-7, is ETGVTQSPTHLIKTRGQQVTLRCSSQSGHNTVSWYQQALGQGPQFIFQYYREEENGRGNFPPRFSGLQFPNYSSELNVNALELDDSALYLCASTSGTGGSYEQYFGPGTRLTVT.

This clonotype came up a few times. This chain links TRBV20-1 with TRBJ2-1; the D gene is possibly TRBD2 (6 bases). Trimming left V 0 bases short and J 2 bases short, with 8 bases between. The CDR3 runs to 14 residues. Germline lookup yields CDR1 DFQATT and CDR2 SNEGSKA (reference sequence). DNA for the CDR3: TGCAGTGCTAGAGAGGAGGGGCCCTACAATGAGCAGTTCTTC. Translated: CSAREEGPYNEQFF.

This sequence joins TRBV6-8 and TRBJ1-1; 8 nucleotides match TRBD1. J lost 6 bases, V lost 0 bases, and 12 bases had no gene match. The CDR3 runs to 17 residues. Germline V gives CDR1 MNHGY, CDR2 SAAAGT. The CDR3 DNA reads TGTGCCAGCAGTTACTCGACGCCAACAGGGGGTAACGCTGAAGCTTTCTTT. Amino acids: CASSYSTPTGGNAEAFF.